This T cell receptor (beta chain) was captured in a study of blood T cells in healthy people across ages. The study's findings and limits: With unsorted PBMCs, a conclusive comparison of naive versus antigen-experienced cells was not possible. Fewer expanded clones and more diversity marked long-lived versus aged donors. Estimated diversity across one million T cells was deemed an underestimate.

Germline CDR1 is SEHNR and CDR2 is FQNEAQ (reference sequence). The length of the CDR3 is 16 residues. Trimming at V came to 5 bases and at J to 7 bases, leaving 11 bases not matched to a gene. The use of a sample-barcoded 5' primer and a J-beta primer mix characterized a second PCR of 7 to 11 cycles. TCRdb reprocessed the 5' RACE reads with MiXCR, giving one entry per CDR3 protein. The sample includes roughly 1.9 million distinct CDR3 sequences, 39% seen only once; the top ten take 23%. The authors extracted at least 6 micrograms of total RNA per sample. This clonotype has more than one count but fewer than ten. The target antigen is unknown.

Sample: blood. The TCR comes from a human donor in good health. The J gene is TRBJ1-4, the V gene TRBV7-9, with TRBD1 identical over 9 bases. This CDR3 is CASSLPVGQGSEKLFF. The CDR3 nucleotides are TGTGCCAGCAGCCTACCGGTGGGACAGGGCAGTGAAAAACTGTTTTTT.